Following are 20 T cell receptor beta chains from one sample sequenced in a study of T-cell memory formation after mild COVID-19. TCRdb ran MiXCR on the 5' RACE reads and lists one entry per CDR3 protein. The sample has around 300,000 distinct CDR3 sequences; 13% are singletons. The sample taken for sequencing was PBMCs or a T cell subset sorted from them (not recorded which). The receptor source for this set is a man aged 18 to 35 who had mild COVID-19 (a few samples of this study predate the infection). Cell type and time point are not known.

This clonotype showed up many times. The gene calls are TRBV12-3 or TRBV12-4 and TRBJ2-7; perhaps D is TRBD1 or TRBD2 (5 bases each). The CDR3 consists of 14 residues. The V and J ends lost 4 bases and 3 bases respectively, with 13 bases between them. The CDR3, as DNA: TGTGCCAGCAGTTCAGGGACCGGGTTCTACGAGCAGTACTTC. This translates into CASSSGTGFYEQYF.

This clonotype has just a few counts. This chain uses TRBV30 with TRBJ2-1; D call uncertain. CDR3 length equals 14 residues. V lost 3 bases to trimming and J lost 0 bases, with 9 bases between them. The V gene's germline CDR1 is GTSNPN and CDR2 SVGIG (reference sequence). The CDR3 here is CAWRGGTSYNEQFF. CDR3 sequence (DNA): TGTGCCTGGAGGGGCGGAACCTCCTACAATGAGCAGTTCTTC.

This clonotype was recorded at least ten times. The chain links TRBV12-3 or TRBV12-4 to TRBJ2-1, with D unresolved. This CDR3 has 14 amino acids. Between the trimmed V and J ends, which lost 3 bases and 5 bases, there was a span of 11 bases. The DNA for the CDR3 is TGTGCCAGCAGTTTCCTGGCCCTAAACAATGAGCAGTTCTTC. It translates to CASSFLALNNEQFF.

The chain uses TRBV19 and TRBJ2-7; 8 bases line up with TRBD1. Germline values: CDR1 LNHDA, CDR2 SQIVND (reference sequence). This CDR3 is built from 16 residues. The V and J ends lost 5 bases and 4 bases, in that order; junction bases with no gene match: 13. CDR3 in amino acids: CASSPTRQGNRYEQYF. The CDR3 DNA reads as TGTGCCAGTAGTCCTACCCGACAGGGGAACCGTTACGAGCAGTACTTC.

This clonotype was picked up a small number of times. The gene calls are TRBV5-1 and TRBJ1-1, with unresolved D. The CDR3 loop spans 16 amino acids. The germline CDR1 and CDR2 sequences are SGHRS and YFSETQ. V lost 7 bases, J lost 3 bases, and 22 bases lay in between. For the CDR3, the DNA is TGCGCCAGCTTCCCCGAGACGGCGATTACGCACACTGAAGCTTTCTTT. It is translated as CASFPETAITHTEAFF.

The J gene is TRBJ2-7, the V gene TRBV18; weak D call: TRBD1 (6 bases). This CDR3 comprises 13 residues. Germline CDR1 and CDR2: KGHSH and LQKENI. The V end was cut by 2 bases, the J end by 3 bases, with 8 bases between. The CDR3 DNA reads as TGTGCCAGCTCACCAGCACAGGGCTACGAGCAGTACGTC. It codes for CASSPAQGYEQYV.

This clonotype occurred a few times. This chain links TRBV20-1 with TRBJ1-1, with 7 bases identical to TRBD1. CDR3 length: 13 amino acids. With V trimmed by 4 bases and J by 2 bases, 4 bases remained unmatched. Germline assignment: CDR1 DFQATT and CDR2 SNEGSKA (reference sequence). CDR3 sequence (DNA): TGCAGTGCTACGGGACAGACTAACACTGAAGCTTTCTTT. Protein product: CSATGQTNTEAFF.

This clonotype has ten or more counts. In nucleotides, the CDR3 is TGTGCCAGCAGCTTTAGCTCCGGGACAGTATTCTACGAGCAGTACTTC. Protein product: CASSFSSGTVFYEQYF. The gene calls are TRBV7-9 and TRBJ2-7; 7 bases map to TRBD1. The CDR3 is 16 residues long. Trimming removed 3 bases from V and 3 bases from J; junction bases left unmatched: 11. CDR1 is SEHNR, CDR2 FQNEAQ, per germline (reference sequence).

CDR3 amino acids: CASRPRTGGSAEAFF. The CDR3 DNA sequence: TGTGCCAGCAGGCCCCGGACAGGGGGATCCGCTGAAGCTTTCTTT. This chain uses TRBV7-9 with TRBJ1-1; 10 bases match TRBD1. Germline CDR1 is SEHNR and CDR2 is FQNEAQ (reference sequence). The ends lost 6 bases at V and 6 bases at J; junction bases unmatched: 10. The CDR3 runs 15 residues.

The rearrangement joins TRBV6-5 to TRBJ1-2; 10 nucleotides match TRBD1. V dropped 5 bases and J dropped 8; count of bases not matched to a gene: 8. The CDR3 contains 14 residues. CDR1 and CDR2 (germline): MNHEY, SVGAGI. The CDR3, as DNA: TGTGCCAGCAGTGACAGTGACAGGGGGCAAGGCTACACCTTC. Protein: CASSDSDRGQGYTF.

This clonotype was seen a few times. One base away lies a much larger clone, so this may be a sequencing read error. The chain combines TRBV7-6 with TRBJ2-7; 9 positions match TRBD1. J lost 3 bases, V lost 5 bases, and 2 bases had no gene match. The V gene's germline CDR1 is SGHVS and CDR2 FNYEAQ. The CDR3 covers 13 residues. For the CDR3, the DNA is TGTGCCAGCAGCCCGGACAGGGGCTACGAGCAGTACTTC. Protein product: CASSPDRGYEQYF. Based on the CDR3 plus reference TRBV7-6 and TRBJ2-7, the full variable domain is GAGVSQSPRYKVTKRGQDVALRCDPISGHVSLYWYRQALGQGPEFLTYFNYEAQQDKSGLPNDRFSAERPEGSISTLTIQRTEQRDSAMYRCASSPDRGYEQYFGPGTRLTVT.

The table lists this clonotype with a few counts. The chain joins TRBV10-3 to TRBJ2-2; 7 bases are shared with TRBD1. CDR3 length equals 15 residues. Germline values: CDR1 ENHRY, CDR2 SYGVKD. J gave up 7 bases and V 0 bases, and 5 bases lay outside the gene matches. The CDR3 here is CAISESRQGSGELFF. For the CDR3, the DNA is TGTGCCATCAGTGAGTCGAGACAGGGCAGCGGGGAGCTGTTTTTT.

The chain links TRBV6-5 to TRBJ1-1; D unresolved. The ends were cut back, 7 bases at V and 1 base at J, with 13 bases in the middle. There are 14 residues in the CDR3. Germline assignment: CDR1 MNHEY and CDR2 SVGAGI. CDR3 in amino acids: CASIRLDGNTEAFF. As DNA, the CDR3 is TGTGCCAGCATCCGCCTGGACGGGAACACTGAAGCTTTCTTT.

This chain links TRBV12-3 or TRBV12-4 with TRBJ2-1, with 7 bases identical to TRBD2. The CDR3 length is 17 residues. The V segment lost 6 bases and the J segment 0 bases; nucleotides outside the gene matches: 11. The CDR3 is CASRPGSSGSSYNEQFF. The CDR3 coding sequence is TGTGCCAGCAGACCCGGCTCTAGCGGAAGCTCCTACAATGAGCAGTTCTTC.

The chain carries TRBV7-2 and TRBJ2-5; 9 positions match TRBD1. Trimming at V came to 5 bases and at J to 3 bases, leaving 7 bases not matched to a gene. Looked up from germline, CDR1 is SGHTA and CDR2 is FQGNSA. This CDR3 is 15 amino acids long. The CDR3 sequence: CASSNTGTGKETQYF. The CDR3 bases are TGTGCCAGCAGCAATACCGGGACAGGGAAAGAGACCCAGTACTTC. Based on the CDR3 plus reference TRBV7-2 and TRBJ2-5, the full variable domain is GAGVSQSPSNKVTEKGKDVELRCDPISGHTALYWYRQSLGQGLEFLIYFQGNSAPDKSGLPSDRFSAERTGGSVSTLTIQRTQQEDSAVYLCASSNTGTGKETQYFGPGTRLLVL.

In this sample, this clonotype turned up a few times. The chain carries TRBV18 and TRBJ2-7, with 7 bases aligning to TRBD1. The CDR3 totals 14 residues. Trimming removed 3 bases from V and 4 bases from J; junction bases left unmatched: 6. Germline V lookup: CDR1 KGHSH, CDR2 LQKENI. CDR3 nucleotide sequence: TGTGCCAGCTCACCGACAGGGAATCTTTACGAGCAGTACGTC. It is translated as CASSPTGNLYEQYV.

A few counts support this clonotype. The chain carries TRBV6-2 or TRBV6-3 and TRBJ2-1; perhaps D is TRBD1 or TRBD2 (5 bases each). The CDR3 has 14 residues. In germline, CDR1 is MNHEY, CDR2 SVGEGT. V was trimmed by 5 bases and J by 9 bases, leaving 17 bases between them. CDR3 residues: CASSPGTRASEQFF. The CDR3 region has the DNA TGTGCCAGCAGTCCCGGGACCCGGGCGAGTGAGCAGTTCTTC.

The chain is built from TRBV20-1 and TRBJ2-2, with unresolved D. This CDR3 has 12 amino acids. V lost 1 base, J lost 4 bases, and 4 bases lay in between. Germline V gene sequence: CDR1 DFQATT, CDR2 SNEGSKA (reference sequence). CDR3 coding DNA: TGCAGTGCTAGAGGGGGCACCGGGGAGCTGTTTTTT. This encodes CSARGGTGELFF.

This clonotype turned up a few times. V usage is TRBV7-7 and J usage is TRBJ2-1, with D tentatively TRBD2 (5 bases). This CDR3 has 14 residues. The germline V gene has CDR1 SSHAT and CDR2 FNYEAQ (reference sequence). Trimming took off 4 bases at V and 8 bases at J, with 15 bases between the two ends. CDR3 sequence (DNA): TGTGCCAGCAGCTCCTCGGTTTCCGGGGATGAGCAGTTCTTC. It translates to CASSSSVSGDEQFF.

J is TRBJ2-1 and V is TRBV6-4, with TRBD1 identical over 9 bases. After removal of 3 bases from V and 4 bases from J, the junction contained 4 bases not matched to a gene. From germline, CDR1 is MRHNA and CDR2 SNTAGT. The CDR3 length is 15 residues. The CDR3 bases are TGTGCCAGCAGTGAGGGGGGACAGGGATACAATGAGCAGTTCTTC. This codes for CASSEGGQGYNEQFF.